Listed below are T cell receptor beta chains from one sample, sequenced in a study of CD8 T cells in Susac syndrome. One entry per CDR3 protein results from TCRdb running MiXCR on the immunoSEQ multiplex PCR reads. The data show roughly 180,000 distinct CDR3 sequences, about 95% seen once. The sample taken for sequencing was CD4+ T cells from PBMCs. Source of these receptors: a human donor in good health. Each CDR3 is given with its conserved first and last residue. Each record gives: D gene, clone size, J gene, V gene, CDR3 DNA, CDR3 protein. The D gene is left open where the match is weak. The size entry is marked missing in some rows and otherwise reads once, few, many or a size class.

TRBD2	-	TRBJ2-5	TRBV29-1	TGCAGCGTGAGCGGGAGCTGGCAAGAGACCCAGTACTTC	CSVSGSWQETQYF
TRBD1	-	TRBJ1-5	TRBV12-3/TRBV12-4	TGTGCCAGCAGTTTAGGGACAGGGAACAATCAGCCCCAGCATTTT	CASSLGTGNNQPQHF
-	-	TRBJ2-7	TRBV5-6	TGTGCCAGCACCCGTTCCTTTCGGTCTACATCCTACGAGCAGTACTTC	CASTRSFRSTSYEQYF
-	-	TRBJ2-2	TRBV15	TGTGCCACCAGTGCTCCGAACACCGGGGAGCTGTTTTTT	CATSAPNTGELFF
TRBD1	-	TRBJ1-2	TRBV20-1	TGCAGTGCGAGTCGACAGGGGCGGTATGGCTACACCTTC	CSASRQGRYGYTF
TRBD1	-	TRBJ2-3	TRBV29-1	TGCAGCGTTGCCCTAGGGACAGCTAGCACAGATACGCAGTATTTT	CSVALGTASTDTQYF
-	-	TRBJ2-3	TRBV5-4	TGTGCCAGCAGCTTGGACGGAGGCAGCACAGATACGCAGTATTTT	CASSLDGGSTDTQYF
TRBD1	-	TRBJ2-7	TRBV28	TGTGCCGCGGGACAGGGGGGTAAGCAGTACTTC	CAAGQGGKQYF
-	-	TRBJ2-5	TRBV28	TGTGCCAGCACCCTGGGTAGGGATAGGACCCAGTACTTC	CASTLGRDRTQYF
TRBD1	-	TRBJ2-7	TRBV4-1	TGCGCCAGCAGCCAAACCGACAGGGATTCTCACTACGAGCAGTACTTC	CASSQTDRDSHYEQYF
TRBD1	-	TRBJ2-7	TRBV28	TGTGCCAGCAAGGACAGGAACGAGCAGTACTTC	CASKDRNEQYF
-	-	TRBJ2-7	TRBV4-2	TGTGCCAGCAGCCTTGGAACGCCGCCGAGGGGTGAGCAGTACTTC	CASSLGTPPRGEQYF
-	-	TRBJ2-5	TRBV4-2	TGTGCCAGCAGCCAAGCCACCTCTCCAGCGGGTCAAGAGACCCAGTACTTC	CASSQATSPAGQETQYF
-	-	TRBJ2-7	TRBV30	TGTGCCTGGGAGGGAGGGGGCTATACCGACGAGCAGTACTTC	CAWEGGGYTDEQYF
-	-	TRBJ2-7	TRBV29-1	TGCAGCGTTGAAGTACAGCGTGCCTCCCACGAGCAGTACTTC	CSVEVQRASHEQYF
TRBD2	-	TRBJ2-1	TRBV30	TGTGCCTGGAGCCTGCGACTAGCGGGGCTTTACAATGAGCAGTTCTTC	CAWSLRLAGLYNEQFF
-	-	TRBJ1-5	TRBV19	TGTGCCAGTAGTATAGGTATAAATCAGCCCCAGCATTTT	CASSIGINQPQHF
-	-	TRBJ2-6	TRBV3-1	TGTGCCAGCAGCCAAGGTCTCACAGCCGGGGCCAACGTCCTGACTTTC	CASSQGLTAGANVLTF
-	-	TRBJ2-2	TRBV9	TGTGCCAGCAGCGTCGACTACACCGGGGAGCTGTTTTTT	CASSVDYTGELFF
TRBD1	once	TRBJ2-5	TRBV7-2	TGTGCCAGCAGCCGGGACAGGGCAGAGACCCAGTACTTC	CASSRDRAETQYF
TRBD2	-	TRBJ2-3	TRBV30	TGTGCCGGAGCGGGAGGCACTAGCACAGATACGCAGTATTTT	CAGAGGTSTDTQYF
TRBD2	-	TRBJ2-1	TRBV30	TGTGCCTGGAGTGAAGTTGCTAGCGGGAGAGGTGAGCAGTTCTTC	CAWSEVASGRGEQFF
TRBD1	-	TRBJ2-5	TRBV28	TGTGCCAGCAGTTTATTTGGCCGGACAGGGGTGGAGACCCAGTACTTC	CASSLFGRTGVETQYF
-	-	TRBJ1-2	TRBV30	TGTGCCTGGAGTGCTCTTACTAACTATGGCTACACCTTC	CAWSALTNYGYTF
-	-	TRBJ1-5	TRBV20-1	TGCAGTGCTAGAGGGGCAGGCGCTAATCAGCCCCAGCATTTT	CSARGAGANQPQHF
-	-	TRBJ2-6	TRBV4-3	TGCGCCAGCAGCCCGATGGAAAGGAACTCTGGGGCCAACGTCCTGACTTTC	CASSPMERNSGANVLTF
-	-	TRBJ2-7	TRBV29-1	TGCAGCGTTACCGGGACGGCGACCTACGAGCAGTACTTC	CSVTGTATYEQYF
TRBD2	-	TRBJ2-2	TRBV7-3	TGTGCCAGCAGCCCCCACAGCGGGAGGGCCGCCGGGGAGCTGTTTTTT	CASSPHSGRAAGELFF
-	once	TRBJ1-2	TRBV28	TGTGCCAGCAGCTCCGCGGGGGGGAGAGGCTACACCTTC	CASSSAGGRGYTF
-	-	TRBJ2-2	TRBV20-1	TGCAGTGCTACTGACATCTACCCTCGGGAGCTGTTTTTT	CSATDIYPRELFF
TRBD1	-	TRBJ2-7	TRBV28	TGTGCCAGCAGCCAGGCCGGATTTGGGACAGGGGTTTACGAGCAGTACTTC	CASSQAGFGTGVYEQYF
-	-	TRBJ2-6	TRBV28	TGTGCCAGCAGTTTACGGTCTGGGGCCAACGTCCTGACTTTC	CASSLRSGANVLTF
TRBD1	-	TRBJ1-4	TRBV20-1	TGCAGTGCTAGGGGGACAGTTGCAACTAATGAAAAACTGTTTTTT	CSARGTVATNEKLFF
TRBD2	-	TRBJ2-1	TRBV20-1	TGCAGTTTAGCGGGAGAGAGGAATGAGCAGTTCTTC	CSLAGERNEQFF
TRBD2	-	TRBJ2-5	TRBV7-2	TGTGCCAGCAGCTTAGCGCGGCGGGAGGGCCGGAGTGAGACCCAGTACTTC	CASSLARREGRSETQYF
-	-	TRBJ2-7	TRBV20-1	TGCAGTGCTAGTCCTCTACTATACGAGCAGTACTTC	CSASPLLYEQYF
TRBD2	-	TRBJ2-1	TRBV4-2	TGTGCCAGCAGCCAAGCCCCACAGACTAGCGGTTACAATGAGCAGTTCTTC	CASSQAPQTSGYNEQFF
-	-	TRBJ1-3	TRBV20-1	TGCAGTGCTAGAGCTTTCTCTGGAAACACCATATATTTT	CSARAFSGNTIYF
-	-	TRBJ2-5	TRBV28	TGTGCCAGCAGCTCTAGCCGGATAACCCAAGAGACCCAGTACTTC	CASSSSRITQETQYF
-	-	TRBJ1-2	TRBV20-1	TGCAGTGCTAGAGATCGGAATAACGACAGCTACACCTTC	CSARDRNNDSYTF
TRBD2	-	TRBJ2-5	TRBV20-1	TGCAGTGCCCTTTCCGGTGCGGGAGGATCCCCCCAAGAGACCCAGTACTTC	CSALSGAGGSPQETQYF
TRBD2	-	TRBJ2-3	TRBV7-9	TGTGCCAGCAGCTTAGCGGCCAGCGGGAGGATTCCAGATACGCAGTATTTT	CASSLAASGRIPDTQYF